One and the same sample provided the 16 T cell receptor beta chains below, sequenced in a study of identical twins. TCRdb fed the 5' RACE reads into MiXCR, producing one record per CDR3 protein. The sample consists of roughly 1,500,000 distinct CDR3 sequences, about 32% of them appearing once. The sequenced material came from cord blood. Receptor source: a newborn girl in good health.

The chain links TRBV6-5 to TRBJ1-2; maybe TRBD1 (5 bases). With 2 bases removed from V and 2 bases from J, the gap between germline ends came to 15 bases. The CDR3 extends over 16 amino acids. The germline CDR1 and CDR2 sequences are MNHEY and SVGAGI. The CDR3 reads CASSYGLGAGNYGYTF. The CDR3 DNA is TGTGCCAGCAGTTACGGGCTCGGGGCAGGGAACTATGGCTACACCTTC.

This chain's CDR3 is CASSMTSGGPTDTQYF. CDR3 in DNA: TGTGCCAGCAGCATGACTAGCGGGGGACCCACAGATACGCAGTATTTT. The genes are TRBV3-1 and TRBJ2-3; 12 bases are a match to TRBD2. CDR1 and CDR2 from the germline V gene are LGHDT and YNNKEL (reference sequence). Trimming cost V 5 bases and J 2 bases; bases outside gene matches: 5. The CDR3 contains 16 residues.

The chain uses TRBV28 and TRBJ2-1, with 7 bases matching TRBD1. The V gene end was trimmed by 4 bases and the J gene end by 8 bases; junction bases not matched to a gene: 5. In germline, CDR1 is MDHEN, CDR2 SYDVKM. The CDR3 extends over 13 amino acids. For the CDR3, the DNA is TGTGCCAGCAGTTCGGACAGGAGACATGAGCAGTTCTTC. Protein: CASSSDRRHEQFF.

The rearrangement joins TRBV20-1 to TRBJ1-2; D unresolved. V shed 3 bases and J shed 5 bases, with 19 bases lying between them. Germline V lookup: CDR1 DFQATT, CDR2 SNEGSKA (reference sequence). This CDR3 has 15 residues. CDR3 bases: TGCAGTGCTAGCTCCGGTCGGGGTCTTTATTATGGCTACACCTTC. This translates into CSASSGRGLYYGYTF.

The CDR3 sequence: CASRVGGGVDEQYF. In nucleotides, the CDR3 is TGTGCCAGCAGGGTAGGAGGTGGAGTCGATGAGCAGTACTTC. The V gene is TRBV7-9, the J gene TRBJ2-7; perhaps TRBD2 as D (5 bases). This CDR3 has 14 residues. V lost 6 bases and J 7 bases, leaving 19 bases between the germline ends. Per germline, CDR1 SEHNR and CDR2 FQNEAQ (reference sequence).

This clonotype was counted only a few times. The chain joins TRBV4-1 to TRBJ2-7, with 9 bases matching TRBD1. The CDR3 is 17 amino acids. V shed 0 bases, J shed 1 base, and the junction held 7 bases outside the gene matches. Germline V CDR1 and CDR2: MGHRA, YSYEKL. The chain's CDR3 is CASSQDRWTGASYEQYF. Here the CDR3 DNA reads TGCGCCAGCAGCCAAGATCGATGGACAGGGGCGTCCTACGAGCAGTACTTC.

The CDR3 nucleotides read TGTGCCAGCAGCCAAGACGCGACAGGGGGATACGAGCAGTACTTC. The encoded protein is CASSQDATGGYEQYF. The V gene is TRBV4-2, the J gene TRBJ2-7, with 9 bases lining up with TRBD1. There are 15 residues in the CDR3. Germline V gene sequence: CDR1 LGHNA, CDR2 YNFKEQ. V was clipped by 0 bases and J by 4 bases; unmatched bases: 4.

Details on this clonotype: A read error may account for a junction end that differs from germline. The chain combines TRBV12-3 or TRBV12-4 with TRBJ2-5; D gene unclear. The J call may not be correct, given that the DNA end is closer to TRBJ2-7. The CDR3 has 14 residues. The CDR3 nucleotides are TGTGCCGGCAGTTTGGTGGGGATGGTAGGCGAGCAGTACTTC. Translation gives CAGSLVGMVGEQYF.

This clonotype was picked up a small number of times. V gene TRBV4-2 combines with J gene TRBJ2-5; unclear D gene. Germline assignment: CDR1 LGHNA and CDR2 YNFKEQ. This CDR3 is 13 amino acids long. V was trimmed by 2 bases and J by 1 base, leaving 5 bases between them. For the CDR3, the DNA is TGTGCCAGCAGCCAACACAGCCAAGAGACCCAGTACTTC. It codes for CASSQHSQETQYF.

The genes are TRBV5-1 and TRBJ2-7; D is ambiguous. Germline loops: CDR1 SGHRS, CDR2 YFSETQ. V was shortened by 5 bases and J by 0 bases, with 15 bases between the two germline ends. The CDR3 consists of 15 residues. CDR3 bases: TGCGCCAGCAGTAAGGACGGGTGGACCTCCTACGAGCAGTACTTC. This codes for CASSKDGWTSYEQYF.

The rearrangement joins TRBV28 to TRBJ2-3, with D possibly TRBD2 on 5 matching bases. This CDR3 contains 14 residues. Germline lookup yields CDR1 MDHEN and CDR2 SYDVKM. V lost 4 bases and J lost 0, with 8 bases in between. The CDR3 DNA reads TGTGCCAGCAGTTATGGGGAGAGCACAGATACGCAGTATTTT. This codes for CASSYGESTDTQYF.

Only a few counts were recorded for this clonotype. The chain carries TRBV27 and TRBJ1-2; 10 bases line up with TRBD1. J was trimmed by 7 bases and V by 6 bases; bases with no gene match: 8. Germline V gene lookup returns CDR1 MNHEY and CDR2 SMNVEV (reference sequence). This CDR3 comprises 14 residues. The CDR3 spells CASSPGTGVGGYTF. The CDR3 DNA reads TGTGCCAGCAGCCCGGGGACAGGGGTGGGTGGCTACACCTTC.

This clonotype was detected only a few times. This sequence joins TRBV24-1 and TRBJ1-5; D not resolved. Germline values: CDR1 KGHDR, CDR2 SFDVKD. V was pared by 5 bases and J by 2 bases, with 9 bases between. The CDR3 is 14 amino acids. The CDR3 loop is CATSASTRNQPQHF. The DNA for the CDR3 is TGTGCCACCAGTGCCTCTACCCGCAATCAGCCCCAGCATTTT.

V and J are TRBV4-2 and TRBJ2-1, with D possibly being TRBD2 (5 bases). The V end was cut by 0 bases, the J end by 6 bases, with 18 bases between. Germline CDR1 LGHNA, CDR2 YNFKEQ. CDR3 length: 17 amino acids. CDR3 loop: CASSQDRVAPLFNEQFF. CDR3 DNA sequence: TGTGCCAGCAGCCAAGATAGAGTAGCGCCCCTTTTCAATGAGCAGTTCTTC.

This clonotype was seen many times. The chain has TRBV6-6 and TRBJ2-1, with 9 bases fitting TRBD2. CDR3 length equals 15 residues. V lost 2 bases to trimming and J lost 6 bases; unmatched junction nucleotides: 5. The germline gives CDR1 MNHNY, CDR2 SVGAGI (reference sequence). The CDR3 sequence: CASSYGAGGLNEQFF. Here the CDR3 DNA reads TGTGCCAGCAGTTACGGGGCGGGGGGGCTCAATGAGCAGTTCTTC.

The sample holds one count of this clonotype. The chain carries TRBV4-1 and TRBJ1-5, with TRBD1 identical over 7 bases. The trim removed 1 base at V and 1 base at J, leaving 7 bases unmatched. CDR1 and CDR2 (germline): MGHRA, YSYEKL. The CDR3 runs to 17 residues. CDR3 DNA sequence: TGCGCCAGCAGCCAAGGGGACAGCTTTGGGAGCAATCAGCCCCAGCATTTT. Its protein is CASSQGDSFGSNQPQHF.